A selection of T cell receptor beta chains follows, all from one sample in a study of T-cell reconstitution after alpha-beta-depleted transplantation in children. TCRdb reprocessed the PCR reads with MiXCR, giving one entry per CDR3 protein. This table holds about 690,000 distinct CDR3 sequences, around 17% found once. The sample in question was PBMCs from the stem cell graft donor, obtained from the stem cell graft. The source is a human donor who donated a stem cell graft to a child with acute myeloid leukemia. CDR3s include the opening cysteine and the closing phenylalanine or tryptophan. The D gene is left open where the match is weak. The size field is filled for only some rows; it gives once, few, many or a size class.

j_call: TRBJ2-1; d_call: TRBD2; v_call: TRBV7-3; clone_size: NA; cdr3_nt: TGTGCCAGCAGCTCCCAATCCGGGGGGGCCAAGTTCTTC; cdr3_aa: CASSSQSGGAKFF
j_call: TRBJ1-3; d_call: NA; v_call: TRBV6-5; clone_size: NA; cdr3_nt: TGTGCCAGCAGTTACGGATCATTCAACTCTGGAAACACCATATATTTT; cdr3_aa: CASSYGSFNSGNTIYF
j_call: TRBJ2-5; d_call: TRBD2; v_call: TRBV29-1; clone_size: once; cdr3_nt: TGCAGCGTTGACGGGGGGGTGGAGACCCAGTACTTC; cdr3_aa: CSVDGGVETQYF
j_call: TRBJ2-1; d_call: TRBD1; v_call: TRBV7-9; clone_size: once; cdr3_nt: TGTGCCAGCAGCTTTCAACAGGGGGCTGGTGAGCAGTTCTTC; cdr3_aa: CASSFQQGAGEQFF
j_call: TRBJ2-3; d_call: NA; v_call: TRBV12-3/TRBV12-4; clone_size: NA; cdr3_nt: TGTGCCAGTTCACAGGGAAGGTTCACAGATACGCAGTATTTT; cdr3_aa: CASSQGRFTDTQYF
j_call: TRBJ1-4; d_call: NA; v_call: TRBV28; clone_size: NA; cdr3_nt: TGTGCCAGCAGTCCACCCCGCGGGGCCCTTGTTGGGCTGTTTTTT; cdr3_aa: CASSPPRGALVGLFF
j_call: TRBJ1-2; d_call: NA; v_call: TRBV18; clone_size: few; cdr3_nt: TGTGCCAGCTCTCTCCCGGGAACCCACGTTGGCTACACCTTC; cdr3_aa: CASSLPGTHVGYTF
j_call: TRBJ2-3; d_call: TRBD1; v_call: TRBV5-6; clone_size: many; cdr3_nt: TGTGCCAGCAGCTTGGGTCCGGACAGGGGGGATACGCAGTATTTT; cdr3_aa: CASSLGPDRGDTQYF
j_call: TRBJ1-1; d_call: TRBD1; v_call: TRBV20-1; clone_size: few; cdr3_nt: TGCAGTGCTTTACTCCCGGGACAGGTGATCGACACTGAAGCTTTCTTT; cdr3_aa: CSALLPGQVIDTEAFF
j_call: TRBJ2-7; d_call: TRBD1; v_call: TRBV5-6; clone_size: many; cdr3_nt: TGTGCCAGCAGCCCCGGACAGGGTCACGAGCAGTACTTC; cdr3_aa: CASSPGQGHEQYF
j_call: TRBJ1-5; d_call: NA; v_call: TRBV20-1; clone_size: few; cdr3_nt: TGCAGTGCTAGAGAGTGGGACGGGAATCAGCCCCAGCATTTT; cdr3_aa: CSAREWDGNQPQHF
j_call: TRBJ1-1; d_call: NA; v_call: TRBV20-1; clone_size: few; cdr3_nt: TGCAGTGCTAGGCAGGGGAGCCGAAGCACTGAAGCTTTCTTT; cdr3_aa: CSARQGSRSTEAFF
j_call: TRBJ2-3; d_call: TRBD1; v_call: TRBV15; clone_size: NA; cdr3_nt: TGTGCCACCAGCGCCTGGACAGGGTGGGCAGATACGCAGTATTTT; cdr3_aa: CATSAWTGWADTQYF
j_call: TRBJ1-2; d_call: TRBD1; v_call: TRBV7-9; clone_size: NA; cdr3_nt: TGTGCCAGCAGCGCCGGGACAGGGCTTTCTGGCTACACCTTC; cdr3_aa: CASSAGTGLSGYTF
j_call: TRBJ1-5; d_call: TRBD1; v_call: TRBV7-8; clone_size: NA; cdr3_nt: TGTGCCAGCAGCCAACAGGACAGGGGTGGCAATCAGCCCCAGCATTTT; cdr3_aa: CASSQQDRGGNQPQHF
j_call: TRBJ1-5; d_call: NA; v_call: TRBV20-1; clone_size: many; cdr3_nt: TGCAGTGCTAGTAGGGGACCTAGGTCCGATCAGCCCCAGCATTTT; cdr3_aa: CSASRGPRSDQPQHF
j_call: TRBJ2-3; d_call: TRBD1; v_call: TRBV7-3; clone_size: NA; cdr3_nt: TGTGCCAGCAGCCCGGGACAGCCCGTGACAGATACGCAGTATTTT; cdr3_aa: CASSPGQPVTDTQYF
j_call: TRBJ1-2; d_call: TRBD1; v_call: TRBV25-1; clone_size: many; cdr3_nt: TGTGCCAGCAGTGAAGGGACAGAAGTGTATTATGGCTACACCTTC; cdr3_aa: CASSEGTEVYYGYTF
j_call: TRBJ2-7; d_call: TRBD2; v_call: TRBV9; clone_size: NA; cdr3_nt: TGTGCCAGCAGCGGAAACCAGCGGGGGGTAGAGTACGAGCAGTACTTC; cdr3_aa: CASSGNQRGVEYEQYF
j_call: TRBJ1-5; d_call: NA; v_call: TRBV20-1; clone_size: many; cdr3_nt: TGCAGTGCTTCGCCGGGAGACAGAGGGCAGCCCCAGCATTTT; cdr3_aa: CSASPGDRGQPQHF
j_call: TRBJ2-3; d_call: TRBD2; v_call: TRBV15; clone_size: many; cdr3_nt: TGTGCCACCAGCAGACCAGCGGGGGGGCAAGATACGCAGTATTTT; cdr3_aa: CATSRPAGGQDTQYF
j_call: TRBJ2-5; d_call: NA; v_call: TRBV28; clone_size: few; cdr3_nt: TGTGCCAGCAGTTTCCTCGGGACCGCCCTTATGGAGACCCAGTACTTC; cdr3_aa: CASSFLGTALMETQYF
j_call: TRBJ2-1; d_call: NA; v_call: TRBV20-1; clone_size: NA; cdr3_nt: TGCAGTGCTAGAACCCCCGGGGGCAATGAGCAGTTCTTC; cdr3_aa: CSARTPGGNEQFF
j_call: TRBJ1-2; d_call: NA; v_call: TRBV12-3/TRBV12-4; clone_size: many; cdr3_nt: TGTGCCAGCAGTCGAGCAGGCGTGGAGCAGTATGGCTACACCTTC; cdr3_aa: CASSRAGVEQYGYTF
j_call: TRBJ1-1; d_call: NA; v_call: TRBV5-5; clone_size: many; cdr3_nt: TGTGCCAGCAGCTTTGAACCGAACACTGAAGCTTTCTTT; cdr3_aa: CASSFEPNTEAFF
j_call: TRBJ2-5; d_call: TRBD1; v_call: TRBV29-1; clone_size: many; cdr3_nt: TGCAGCGGTGGGACAGGGCTAGAGACCCAGTACTTC; cdr3_aa: CSGGTGLETQYF
j_call: TRBJ2-3; d_call: NA; v_call: TRBV5-1; clone_size: NA; cdr3_nt: TGCGCCAGCAAGGAGGGCACAGATACGCAGTATTTT; cdr3_aa: CASKEGTDTQYF
j_call: TRBJ1-6; d_call: TRBD1; v_call: TRBV5-1; clone_size: NA; cdr3_nt: TGCGCCAGCAGCCCGGACAGGCTCTATAATTCACCCCTCCACTTT; cdr3_aa: CASSPDRLYNSPLHF
j_call: TRBJ2-7; d_call: TRBD1; v_call: TRBV20-1; clone_size: many; cdr3_nt: TGCAGTGCCTCGACAGGGGGCGGCTACGAGCAGTACTTC; cdr3_aa: CSASTGGGYEQYF
j_call: TRBJ2-7; d_call: TRBD2; v_call: TRBV20-1; clone_size: many; cdr3_nt: TGCAGTGCTAGGCGGCTAGCGGGGACCTACGAGCAGTACTTC; cdr3_aa: CSARRLAGTYEQYF
j_call: TRBJ1-4; d_call: NA; v_call: TRBV5-5; clone_size: NA; cdr3_nt: TGTGCCAGCAGCTTGGCAGGGGAAAAACTGTTTTTT; cdr3_aa: CASSLAGEKLFF
j_call: TRBJ2-2; d_call: TRBD2; v_call: TRBV7-3; clone_size: NA; cdr3_nt: TGTGCCAGCAGCTTACCCGGGGGGGCTCCTAACACCGGGGAGCTGTTTTTT; cdr3_aa: CASSLPGGAPNTGELFF
j_call: TRBJ2-1; d_call: NA; v_call: TRBV20-1; clone_size: few; cdr3_nt: TGCAGTGCTAGAGATCTTAACGGGAGCTCCTACAATGAGCAGTTCTTC; cdr3_aa: CSARDLNGSSYNEQFF
j_call: TRBJ2-1; d_call: TRBD1; v_call: TRBV9; clone_size: few; cdr3_nt: TGTGCCAGCAGCGAGGGGCCCTTGACAGGGATGGGGCAGTTCTTC; cdr3_aa: CASSEGPLTGMGQFF
j_call: TRBJ2-3; d_call: TRBD2; v_call: TRBV20-1; clone_size: few; cdr3_nt: TGCAGTGGCCTGACTAGCGGGGGGCCCACAGATACGCAGTATTTT; cdr3_aa: CSGLTSGGPTDTQYF
j_call: TRBJ2-5; d_call: TRBD1; v_call: TRBV12-3/TRBV12-4; clone_size: many; cdr3_nt: TGTGCCAGCACCACATCGTTTGAGACAGGGTTGGGAGAGACCCAGTACTTC; cdr3_aa: CASTTSFETGLGETQYF
j_call: TRBJ2-7; d_call: NA; v_call: TRBV5-6; clone_size: many; cdr3_nt: TGTGCCAGCAGCTTGGAGGGGGTCCTCTACGAGCAGTACTTC; cdr3_aa: CASSLEGVLYEQYF
j_call: TRBJ1-1; d_call: TRBD1; v_call: TRBV20-1; clone_size: many; cdr3_nt: TGCAGTGCTCCACGACAGGGAAGGGACACTGAAGCTTTCTTT; cdr3_aa: CSAPRQGRDTEAFF
j_call: TRBJ2-7; d_call: NA; v_call: TRBV5-5; clone_size: many; cdr3_nt: TGTGCCAGCAGCGTGGATGTGGTGTGGGTCGACGAGCAGTACTTC; cdr3_aa: CASSVDVVWVDEQYF
j_call: TRBJ1-1; d_call: TRBD1; v_call: TRBV29-1; clone_size: few; cdr3_nt: TGCAGCGGGACCGGGACAGGGGACGAAGCTTTCTTT; cdr3_aa: CSGTGTGDEAFF
j_call: TRBJ1-6; d_call: NA; v_call: TRBV20-1; clone_size: many; cdr3_nt: TGCAGTGCTAGAGCAGAACACGGCTCACCCCTCCACTTT; cdr3_aa: CSARAEHGSPLHF
j_call: TRBJ2-5; d_call: TRBD2; v_call: TRBV20-1; clone_size: NA; cdr3_nt: TGCAGTGCTAGAGGGGCCGGGAGGAGGGAAGAGACCCAGTACTTC; cdr3_aa: CSARGAGRREETQYF
j_call: TRBJ1-5; d_call: TRBD1; v_call: TRBV6-5; clone_size: NA; cdr3_nt: TGTGCCAGCAGTCACCGGGACAGGGGGCTTCAGCCCCAGCATTTT; cdr3_aa: CASSHRDRGLQPQHF
j_call: TRBJ2-3; d_call: TRBD1; v_call: TRBV10-3; clone_size: NA; cdr3_nt: TGTGCCATGGGACAGAGAAGCACAGATACGCAGTATTTT; cdr3_aa: CAMGQRSTDTQYF
j_call: TRBJ2-3; d_call: NA; v_call: TRBV20-1; clone_size: many; cdr3_nt: TGCAGTGCTAGAGGGTCCCTCGGGGATACGCAGTATTTT; cdr3_aa: CSARGSLGDTQYF
j_call: TRBJ1-6; d_call: TRBD1; v_call: TRBV10-2; clone_size: many; cdr3_nt: TGCGCCAGCAGTGAGTTGGACAGGGATTCACCCCTCCACTTT; cdr3_aa: CASSELDRDSPLHF
j_call: TRBJ2-3; d_call: TRBD2; v_call: TRBV10-3; clone_size: NA; cdr3_nt: TGTGCCAGTGCGGGGGAGTACACAGATACGCAGTATTTT; cdr3_aa: CASAGEYTDTQYF
j_call: TRBJ2-3; d_call: TRBD1; v_call: TRBV25-1; clone_size: many; cdr3_nt: TGTGCCAGCAGTGGGTGGACAGGGAGCGAGGATACGCAGTATTTT; cdr3_aa: CASSGWTGSEDTQYF
j_call: TRBJ2-5; d_call: NA; v_call: TRBV10-3; clone_size: many; cdr3_nt: TGTGCCATCAGTGAATACAGCGGGCAAGAGACCCAGTACTTC; cdr3_aa: CAISEYSGQETQYF